This T cell receptor (beta chain) was profiled in a study of blood T cell repertoires in COVID-19. The wider study: Sites across the United States, Italy and Spain contributed samples from acute and convalescent COVID-19. PBMCs, B-cell-depleted T cells, or T cells provided the cDNA or gDNA that made up the material.

Original processing methods: Amplification from reference gene primers served as the basis for estimated nucleated cell counts. The protocol was immunoSEQ multiplex PCR, while the TCRdb copy is restricted to in-frame clones and leaves out a portion. V and J calls plus clone size are reproduced from that table; the DNA served to infer D and trimming. The repertoire holds some 210,000 clones, with around nine tenths as singletons. The CDR3 covers 14 residues. CDR1 is GTSNPN and CDR2 is SVGIG in the germline V gene (reference sequence). Between the trimmed V and J ends, which lost 6 bases and 7 bases, there was a span of 18 bases.

The receptor comes from a woman aged 40 to 49 who had recovered from COVID-19. The chain uses TRBV30 and TRBJ1-4; TRBD1 is a possible D gene (6 bases). Sequenced input: peripheral blood. The CDR3 protein is CACYGGGLAEKLFF. In DNA form, the CDR3 reads TGTGCCTGTTATGGGGGGGGCTTAGCTGAAAAACTGTTTTTT.